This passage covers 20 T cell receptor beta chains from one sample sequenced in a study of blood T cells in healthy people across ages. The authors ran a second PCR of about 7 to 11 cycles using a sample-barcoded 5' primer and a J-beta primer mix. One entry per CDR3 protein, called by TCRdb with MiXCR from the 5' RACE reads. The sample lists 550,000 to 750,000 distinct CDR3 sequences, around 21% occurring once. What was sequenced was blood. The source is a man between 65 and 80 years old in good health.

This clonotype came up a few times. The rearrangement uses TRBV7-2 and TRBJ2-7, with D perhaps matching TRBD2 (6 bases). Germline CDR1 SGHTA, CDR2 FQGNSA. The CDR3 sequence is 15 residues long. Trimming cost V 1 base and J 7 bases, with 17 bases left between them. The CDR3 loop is CASSLGAGGNGEQYF. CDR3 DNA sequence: TGTGCCAGCAGCTTAGGCGCAGGAGGGAATGGGGAGCAGTACTTC. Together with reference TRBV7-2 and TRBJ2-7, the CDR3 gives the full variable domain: GAGVSQSPSNKVTEKGKDVELRCDPISGHTALYWYRQSLGQGLEFLIYFQGNSAPDKSGLPSDRFSAERTGGSVSTLTIQRTQQEDSAVYLCASSLGAGGNGEQYFGPGTRLTVT.

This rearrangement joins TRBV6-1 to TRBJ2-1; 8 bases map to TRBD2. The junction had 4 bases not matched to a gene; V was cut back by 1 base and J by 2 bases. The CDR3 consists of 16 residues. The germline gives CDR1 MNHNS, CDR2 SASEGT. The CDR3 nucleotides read TGTGCCAGCAGTGAAGGAGGCGGGAGGACCTACAATGAGCAGTTCTTC. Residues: CASSEGGGRTYNEQFF.

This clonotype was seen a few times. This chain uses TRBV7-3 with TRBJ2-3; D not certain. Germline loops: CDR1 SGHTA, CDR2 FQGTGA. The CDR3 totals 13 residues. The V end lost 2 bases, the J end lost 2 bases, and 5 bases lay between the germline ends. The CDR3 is CASSLVTTDTQYF. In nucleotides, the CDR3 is TGTGCCAGCAGCTTAGTTACCACAGATACGCAGTATTTT.

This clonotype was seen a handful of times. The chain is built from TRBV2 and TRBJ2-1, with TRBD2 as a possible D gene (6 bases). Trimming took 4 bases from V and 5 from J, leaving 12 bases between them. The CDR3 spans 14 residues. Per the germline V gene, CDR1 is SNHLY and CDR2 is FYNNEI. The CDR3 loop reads CASSALARDNEQFF. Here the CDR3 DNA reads TGTGCCAGCAGTGCACTAGCTCGGGACAATGAGCAGTTCTTC.

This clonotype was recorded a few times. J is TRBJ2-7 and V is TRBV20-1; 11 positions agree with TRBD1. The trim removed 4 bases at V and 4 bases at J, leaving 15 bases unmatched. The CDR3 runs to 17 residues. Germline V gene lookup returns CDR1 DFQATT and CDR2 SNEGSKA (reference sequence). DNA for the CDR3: TGCAGTGCTAAAGGCAGACAGGGACAGGGGGGCCTTTACGAGCAGTACTTC. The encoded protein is CSAKGRQGQGGLYEQYF.

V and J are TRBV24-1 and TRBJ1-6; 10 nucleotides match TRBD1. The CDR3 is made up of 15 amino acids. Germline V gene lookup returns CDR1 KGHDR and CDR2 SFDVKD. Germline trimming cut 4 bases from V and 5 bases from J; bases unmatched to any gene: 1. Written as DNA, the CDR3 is TGTGCCACCAGTGAGGGACAGGGGAATAATTCACCCCTCCACTTT. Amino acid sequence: CATSEGQGNNSPLHF.

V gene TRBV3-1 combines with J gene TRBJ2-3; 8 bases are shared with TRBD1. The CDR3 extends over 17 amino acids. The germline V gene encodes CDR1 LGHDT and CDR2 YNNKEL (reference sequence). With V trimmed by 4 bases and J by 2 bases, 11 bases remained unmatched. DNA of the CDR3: TGTGCCAGCAGCCTACAGGGGACAGGCGTGATCACAGATACGCAGTATTTT. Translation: CASSLQGTGVITDTQYF.

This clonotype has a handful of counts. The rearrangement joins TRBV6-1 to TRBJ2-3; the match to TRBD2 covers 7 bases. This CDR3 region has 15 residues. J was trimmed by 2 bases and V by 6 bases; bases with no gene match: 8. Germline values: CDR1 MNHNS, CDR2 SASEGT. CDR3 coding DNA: TGTGCCAGCAGAACCTCAGCGGGGCTCACAGATACGCAGTATTTT. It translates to CASRTSAGLTDTQYF.

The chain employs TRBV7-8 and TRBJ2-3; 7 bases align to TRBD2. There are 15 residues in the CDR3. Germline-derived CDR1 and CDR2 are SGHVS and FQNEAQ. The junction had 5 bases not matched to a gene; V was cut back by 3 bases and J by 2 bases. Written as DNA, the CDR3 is TGTGCCAGCAGCTTGAGCGGGGATGACACAGATACGCAGTATTTT. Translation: CASSLSGDDTDTQYF.

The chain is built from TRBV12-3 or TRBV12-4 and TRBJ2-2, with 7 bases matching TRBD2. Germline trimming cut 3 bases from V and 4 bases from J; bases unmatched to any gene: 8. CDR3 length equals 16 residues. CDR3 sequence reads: CASSFSGGGGTGELFF. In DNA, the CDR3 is TGTGCCAGCAGTTTTTCCGGCGGGGGAGGCACCGGGGAGCTGTTTTTT.

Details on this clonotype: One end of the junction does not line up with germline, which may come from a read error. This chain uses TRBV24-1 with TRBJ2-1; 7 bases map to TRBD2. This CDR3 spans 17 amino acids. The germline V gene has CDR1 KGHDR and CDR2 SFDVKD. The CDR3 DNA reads TGTGCCACCAGTTCAACCGGGGCCAGCGGGAACTACAATGAGCAGTCCTTC. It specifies CATSSTGASGNYNEQSF.

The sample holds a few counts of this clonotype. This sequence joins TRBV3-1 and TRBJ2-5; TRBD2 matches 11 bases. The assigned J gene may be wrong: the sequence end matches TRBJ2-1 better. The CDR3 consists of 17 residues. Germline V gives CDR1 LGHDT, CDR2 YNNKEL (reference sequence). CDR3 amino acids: CASSPTTSGSYYNEQFF. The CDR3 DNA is TGTGCCAGCAGCCCCACTACTAGCGGGAGTTATTACAATGAGCAGTTCTTC.

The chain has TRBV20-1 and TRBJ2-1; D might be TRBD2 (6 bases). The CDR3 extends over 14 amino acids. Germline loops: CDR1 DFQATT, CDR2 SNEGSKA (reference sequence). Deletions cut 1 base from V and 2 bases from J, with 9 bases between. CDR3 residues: CSARGTTPYNEQFF. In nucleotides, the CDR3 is TGCAGTGCTAGAGGGACTACTCCCTACAATGAGCAGTTCTTC.

CDR3 bases: TGTGCCAGCAGCATCGACAGGTCGGTTGAGCAGTTCTTC. This codes for CASSIDRSVEQFF. The chain uses TRBV7-6 and TRBJ2-1; perhaps TRBD1 as D (6 bases). The CDR3 covers 13 residues. Trimming pared 5 bases from V and 9 bases from J, leaving 14 bases between. Looked up from germline, CDR1 is SGHVS and CDR2 is FNYEAQ.

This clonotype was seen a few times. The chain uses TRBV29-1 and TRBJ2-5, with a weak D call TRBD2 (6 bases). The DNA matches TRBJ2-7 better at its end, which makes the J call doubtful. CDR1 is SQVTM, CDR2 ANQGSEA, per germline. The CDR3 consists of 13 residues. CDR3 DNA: TGCAGCGTTATCGTGGGACTCGGTTACGAGCAGTACTTC. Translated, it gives CSVIVGLGYEQYF.

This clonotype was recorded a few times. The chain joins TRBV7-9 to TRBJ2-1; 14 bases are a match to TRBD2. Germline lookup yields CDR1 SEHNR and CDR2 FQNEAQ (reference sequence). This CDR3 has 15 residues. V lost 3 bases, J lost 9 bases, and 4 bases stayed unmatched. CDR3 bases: TGTGCCAGCAGCTTGGGACTAGCGGGAGTTGCTGAGCAGTTCTTC. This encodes CASSLGLAGVAEQFF.

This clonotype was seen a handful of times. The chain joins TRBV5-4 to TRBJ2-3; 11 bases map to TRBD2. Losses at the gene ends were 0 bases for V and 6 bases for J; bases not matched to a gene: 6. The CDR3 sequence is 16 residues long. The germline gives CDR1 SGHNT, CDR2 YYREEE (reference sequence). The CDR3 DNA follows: TGTGCCAGCAGCTTGGAGTTGGCTAGCGGGGGGGATACGCAGTATTTT. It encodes CASSLELASGGDTQYF.

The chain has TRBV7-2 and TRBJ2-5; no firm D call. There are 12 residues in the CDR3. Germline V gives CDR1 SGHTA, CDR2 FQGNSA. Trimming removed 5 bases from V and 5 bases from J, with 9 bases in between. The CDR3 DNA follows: TGTGCCAGCAGCGCCTGGTGGGAGACCCAGTACTTC. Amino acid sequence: CASSAWWETQYF.

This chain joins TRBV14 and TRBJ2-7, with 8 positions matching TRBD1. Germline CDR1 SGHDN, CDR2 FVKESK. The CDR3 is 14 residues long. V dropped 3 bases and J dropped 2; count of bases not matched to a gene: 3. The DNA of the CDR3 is TGTGCCAGCAGCCACTTGGGACAGGCCTACGAGCAGTACTTC. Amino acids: CASSHLGQAYEQYF.

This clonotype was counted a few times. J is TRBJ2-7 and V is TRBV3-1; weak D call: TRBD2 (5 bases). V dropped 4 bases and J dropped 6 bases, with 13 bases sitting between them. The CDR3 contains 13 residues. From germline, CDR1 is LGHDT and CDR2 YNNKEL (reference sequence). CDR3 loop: CASSRIEGGEQYF. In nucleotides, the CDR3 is TGTGCCAGCAGCCGAATCGAGGGTGGCGAGCAGTACTTC.